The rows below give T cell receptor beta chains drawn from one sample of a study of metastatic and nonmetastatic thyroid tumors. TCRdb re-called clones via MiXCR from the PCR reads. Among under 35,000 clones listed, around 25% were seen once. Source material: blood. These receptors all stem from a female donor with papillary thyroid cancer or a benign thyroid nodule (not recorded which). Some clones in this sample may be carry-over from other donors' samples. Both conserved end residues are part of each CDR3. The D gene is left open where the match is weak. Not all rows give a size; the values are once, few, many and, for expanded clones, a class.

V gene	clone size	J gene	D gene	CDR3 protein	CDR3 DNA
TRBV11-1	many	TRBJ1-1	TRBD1	CASSPGTGKMYTEAFF	TGTGCCAGCAGCCCTGGGACAGGGAAGATGTACACTGAAGCTTTCTTT
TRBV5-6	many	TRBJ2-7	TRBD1	CASSFRDREFNEQYF	TGTGCCAGCAGCTTCCGGGACAGGGAATTCAACGAGCAGTACTTC
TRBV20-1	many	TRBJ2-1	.	CSASDRGNNEQFF	TGCAGTGCCAGCGATCGGGGAAACAATGAGCAGTTCTTC
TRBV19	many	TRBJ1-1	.	CASSIQQNEAFF	TGTGCCAGTAGTATACAACAAAATGAAGCTTTCTTT
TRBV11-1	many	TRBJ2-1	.	CASSLAVGAVGNEQFF	TGTGCCAGCAGCTTAGCGGTGGGAGCGGTTGGCAATGAGCAGTTCTTC
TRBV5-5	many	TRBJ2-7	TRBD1	CASSFGDRGPREQYF	TGTGCCAGCAGCTTCGGCGACAGGGGACCGAGGGAGCAGTACTTC
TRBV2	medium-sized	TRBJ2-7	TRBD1	CASSEQGAEYEQYF	TGTGCCAGCAGTGAACAGGGGGCGGAGTACGAGCAGTACTTC
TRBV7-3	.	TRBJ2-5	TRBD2	CASSSGLAGARETQYF	TGTGCCAGCAGCTCGGGACTAGCGGGAGCACGGGAGACCCAGTACTTC
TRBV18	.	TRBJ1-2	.	CDSSPSGTEGGYTF	TGTGACAGCTCACCGTCCGGGACGGAGGGTGGATACACCTTC
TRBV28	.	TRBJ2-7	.	CASSVPNRDKLYEQYF	TGCGCCAGCAGTGTACCAAACCGGGACAAGTTATACGAGCAGTACTTC
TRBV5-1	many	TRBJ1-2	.	CASSLEGDYTF	TGCGCCAGCAGCTTGGAGGGGGACTACACCTTC
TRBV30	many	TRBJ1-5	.	CAWSGNGPQHF	TGTGCCTGGAGTGGCAACGGGCCCCAGCATTTT
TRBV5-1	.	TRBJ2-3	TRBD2	CASSSGGAGGTDTQYF	TGCGCCAGCAGTTCCGGGGGAGCGGGAGGCACAGATACGCAGTATTTT
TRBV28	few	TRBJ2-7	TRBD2	CASSRPVASGNYEQYF	TGTGCCAGCAGCCGCCCGGTGGCTAGCGGGAACTACGAGCAGTACTTC
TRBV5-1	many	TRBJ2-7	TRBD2	CASSLEASGTYEQYF	TGCGCCAGCAGCTTGGAGGCTAGCGGAACCTACGAGCAGTACTTC
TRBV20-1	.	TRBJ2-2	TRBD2	CSARPGLAGYTGELFF	TGCAGTGCTAGACCTGGACTAGCGGGATACACCGGGGAGCTGTTTTTT
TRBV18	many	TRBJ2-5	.	CASSREQETQYF	TGTGCCAGCTCGAGGGAACAAGAGACCCAGTACTTC
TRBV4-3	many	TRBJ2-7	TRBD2	CASSQLLADFSYEQYF	TGCGCCAGCAGCCAACTCCTAGCGGACTTCTCCTACGAGCAGTACTTC
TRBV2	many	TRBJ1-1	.	CASREGDRAGTEAFF	TGTGCCAGCCGAGAGGGGGATCGGGCGGGCACTGAAGCTTTCTTT
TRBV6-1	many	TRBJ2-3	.	CASNSRVGGTDTQYF	TGTGCCAGCAATTCACGGGTTGGGGGCACAGATACGCAGTATTTT
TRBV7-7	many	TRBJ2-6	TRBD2	CASSRRLAGVGGFGANVLTF	TGTGCCAGCAGCCGCAGACTAGCGGGAGTTGGAGGTTTTGGGGCCAACGTCCTGACTTTC
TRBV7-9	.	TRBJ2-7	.	CASSARGSRNYEQYF	TGTGCCAGCAGCGCCCGGGGTAGCAGGAACTACGAGCAGTACTTC
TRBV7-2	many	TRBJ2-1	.	CASTSGYNEQFF	TGTGCCAGCACCTCGGGGTACAATGAGCAGTTCTTC
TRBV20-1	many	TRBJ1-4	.	CSSGARGEKLFF	TGCTCCTCGGGGGCCCGGGGGGAAAAACTGTTTTTT
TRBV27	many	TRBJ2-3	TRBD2	CASRGLAGATDTQYF	TGTGCCAGCAGGGGTTTAGCGGGAGCCACAGATACGCAGTATTTT
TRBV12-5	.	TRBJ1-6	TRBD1	CASGTGQGGNSELHF	TGTGCTAGTGGTACCGGACAGGGTGGTAATTCAGAACTCCACTTT
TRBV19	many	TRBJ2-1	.	CASSIKGGGGGNEQFF	TGTGCCAGTAGTATAAAGGGGGGAGGAGGGGGCAATGAGCAGTTCTTC
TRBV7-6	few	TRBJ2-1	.	CASSPQNEQFF	TGTGCCAGCAGCCCGCAAAATGAGCAGTTCTTC
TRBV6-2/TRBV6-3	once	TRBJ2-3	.	CASSYPGRDYTQYF	TGTGCCAGCAGTTATCCCGGGAGAGACTATACGCAGTATTTT
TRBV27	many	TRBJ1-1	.	CASWRSRGLNTEAFF	TGTGCCAGCTGGCGGTCCCGGGGGTTGAACACTGAAGCTTTCTTT
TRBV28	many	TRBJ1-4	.	CASGGTNEKLFF	TGTGCCAGCGGCGGGACTAATGAAAAACTGTTTTTT
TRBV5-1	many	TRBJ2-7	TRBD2	CASSSGLGGLYEQYF	TGCGCCAGCAGCTCCGGTCTGGGGGGGTTATACGAGCAGTACTTC
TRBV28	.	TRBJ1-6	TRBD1	CASCYWTGGTVSYNSRLHF	TGTGCCAGCTGTTATTGGACAGGGGGGACAGTGTCCTATAATTCACGCCTCCACTTT
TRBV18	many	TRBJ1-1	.	CASSMSDSRGAFF	TGTGCCAGCTCGATGTCGGATTCCCGGGGAGCTTTCTTT
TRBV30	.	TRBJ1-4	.	CAWIDLGKVNEKLFF	TGTGCCTGGATTGACTTAGGGAAGGTGAATGAAAAACTGTTTTTT
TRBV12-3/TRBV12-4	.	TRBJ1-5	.	CARTQSWTGGVGQPQHF	TGTGCCCGCACCCAATCATGGACCGGGGGTGTTGGTCAGCCCCAGCATTTT
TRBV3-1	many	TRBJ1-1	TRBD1	CASSPGKGANTEAFF	TGTGCCAGCAGCCCGGGAAAGGGGGCTAACACTGAAGCTTTCTTT
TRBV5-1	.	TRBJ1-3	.	CASSLESRGSGNTKYF	TGCGCCAGCAGCTTGGAATCCAGGGGCTCAGGAAACACCAAATATTTT
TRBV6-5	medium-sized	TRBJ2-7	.	CASSYLGVEQYF	TGTGCCAGCAGTTACCTAGGGGTCGAGCAGTACTTC
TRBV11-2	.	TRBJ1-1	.	CASSSGGWWGGRNTEAFF	TGTGCCAGCAGCTCGGGGGGGTGGTGGGGAGGAAGGAACACTGAAGCTTTCTTT
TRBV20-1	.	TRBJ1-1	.	CSARPPPGPYTEAFF	TGCAGTGCTAGACCCCCCCCGGGACCATACACTGAAGCTTTCTTT
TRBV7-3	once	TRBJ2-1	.	CASILTSAGVEHFF	TGTGCCAGCATCTTAACGTCCGCCGGGGTTGAGCATTTCTTC
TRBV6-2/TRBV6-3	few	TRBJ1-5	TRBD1	CASSHGTDYQPQHF	TGTGCCAGCAGCCACGGGACAGATTATCAGCCCCAGCATTTT
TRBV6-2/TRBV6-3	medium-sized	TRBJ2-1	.	CASSYSGGSDEQFF	TGTGCCAGCAGTTACTCCGGGGGTTCGGATGAGCAGTTCTTC
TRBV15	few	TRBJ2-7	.	CSTSRDRLASSYEQYF	TGTTCCACCAGCAGAGATCGGCTAGCGAGCTCCTACGAGCAGTACTTC
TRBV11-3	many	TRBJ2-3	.	CASSLVSGSISDTQYF	TGTGCCAGCAGCTTAGTTTCCGGGAGTATCTCAGATACGCAGTATTTT